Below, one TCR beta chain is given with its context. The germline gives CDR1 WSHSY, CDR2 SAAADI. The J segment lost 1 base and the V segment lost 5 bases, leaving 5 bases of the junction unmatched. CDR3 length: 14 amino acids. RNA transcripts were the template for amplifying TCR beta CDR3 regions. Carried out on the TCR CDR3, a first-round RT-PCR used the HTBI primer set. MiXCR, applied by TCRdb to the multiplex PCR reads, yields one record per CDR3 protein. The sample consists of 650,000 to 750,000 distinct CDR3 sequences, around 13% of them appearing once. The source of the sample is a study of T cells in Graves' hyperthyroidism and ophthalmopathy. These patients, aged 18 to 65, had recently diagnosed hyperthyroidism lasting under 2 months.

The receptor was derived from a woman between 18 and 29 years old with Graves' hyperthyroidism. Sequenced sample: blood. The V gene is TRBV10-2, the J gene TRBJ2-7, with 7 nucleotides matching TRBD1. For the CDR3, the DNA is TGCGCCAGCAGTCAGGGGGTTTGGTCCTACGAGCAGTACTTC. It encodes CASSQGVWSYEQYF.